This is a list of T cell receptor beta chains from one sample in a study of graft-versus-host responses after intestinal transplantation. Clones were read by immunoSEQ multiplex PCR, and TCRdb kept only the in-frame ones, dropping some. The sample records about 70,000 clones, less than 95% being singletons. The antigens of these receptors remain unknown. The sample here was unstimulated CD8+ T cells sorted from spleen or lymph node cells, taken before intestinal transplant. These receptors all stem from a human donor who received an intestinal transplant. Both conserved end residues are part of each CDR3. The D gene is left open where the match is weak. Only some rows state a clone size, as once, few, many or a class for expanded clones.

V gene	D gene	J gene	clone size	CDR3 DNA	CDR3 protein
TRBV6-5	-	TRBJ1-1	-	TGTGCCAGCAGTTACGGCAGGGCCACTGAAGCTTTCTTT	CASSYGRATEAFF
TRBV29-1	-	TRBJ2-3	-	TGCAGCGTTGTAGTCTCAGATACGCAGTATTTT	CSVVVSDTQYF
TRBV29-1	-	TRBJ1-1	-	TGCAGCGTGGAACGGGGGAGCACTGAAGCTTTCTTT	CSVERGSTEAFF
TRBV13	-	TRBJ1-1	-	TGTGCCAGCACACAGGCTGAAGAGAGTTGGCTGAACACTGAAGCTTTCTTT	CASTQAEESWLNTEAFF
TRBV7-9	-	TRBJ2-7	-	TGTGCCAGCAGCCCCGATGGGGTCCAGGGGCGCTACGAGCAGTACTTC	CASSPDGVQGRYEQYF
TRBV9	TRBD2	TRBJ2-5	-	TGTGCCAGCAGCCCCGGGACTAGCGGCAACTTACAAGAGACCCAGTACTTC	CASSPGTSGNLQETQYF
TRBV19	-	TRBJ2-5	-	TGTGCCAGTAGTACCCGACTAACCCAAGAGACCCAGTACTTC	CASSTRLTQETQYF
TRBV9	-	TRBJ2-1	once	TGTGCCAGCAGCGTCCAGACTGCCCCCCATGAGCAGTTCTTC	CASSVQTAPHEQFF
TRBV5-6	TRBD1	TRBJ2-1	few	TGTGCCAGCAGCTTAGGGACAGGACTTGCTGAGCAGTTCTTC	CASSLGTGLAEQFF
TRBV13	-	TRBJ2-7	-	TGTGCCAGCAGCTTGAGCCGGGACTCAATCTACGAGCAGTACTTC	CASSLSRDSIYEQYF
TRBV27	-	TRBJ1-1	-	TGTGCCAGCAGTTTTTCCGCAGGGTACACTGAAGCTTTCTTT	CASSFSAGYTEAFF
TRBV19	-	TRBJ2-3	-	TGTGCCAGTAGTACGAGCAGCACAGATACGCAGTATTTT	CASSTSSTDTQYF
TRBV2	TRBD2	TRBJ2-3	-	TGTGCCAGCAGTGAACTAGCGGGGACCACAGATACGCAGTATTTT	CASSELAGTTDTQYF
TRBV5-6	TRBD2	TRBJ2-1	-	TGTGCCAGCAGAGGGACTAGCGGGACGAATGAGCAGTTCTTC	CASRGTSGTNEQFF
TRBV29-1	-	TRBJ1-1	-	TGCAGCGGCGCGGGACTTTCCGAAGCTTTCTTT	CSGAGLSEAFF
TRBV6-1	-	TRBJ1-3	-	TGTGCCAGCAGTGAAGGTCGGACAGTGGGAAACACCATATATTTT	CASSEGRTVGNTIYF
TRBV15	-	TRBJ2-7	-	TGTGCCACCAGCAGGGGAAGGGAGGCATCCGAGCAGTACTTC	CATSRGREASEQYF
TRBV2	TRBD2	TRBJ2-7	-	TGTGCCGGCGGGGGGGAAGACGACGAGCAGTACTTC	CAGGGEDDEQYF
TRBV2	TRBD1	TRBJ1-2	-	TGTGCCAGCCAAATGGCAGGGGGGAATGGCTACACCTTC	CASQMAGGNGYTF
TRBV27	TRBD2	TRBJ2-1	-	TGTGCCAGCAGTTCGACTAGCGGGGGTGATTACAATGAGCAGTTCTTC	CASSSTSGGDYNEQFF
TRBV6-5	-	TRBJ1-1	once	TGTGCCAGCAGTACCCTCGGGGAGAACACTGAAGCTTTCTTT	CASSTLGENTEAFF
TRBV9	TRBD2	TRBJ2-7	-	TGTGCCAGCAGCGCCGAAGATAGCGGGTTTTACGAGCAGTACTTC	CASSAEDSGFYEQYF
TRBV7-3	-	TRBJ2-1	-	TGTGCCAGCAGCGCCGGATGGGGGGTCGTGGGGAATGAGCAGTTCTTC	CASSAGWGVVGNEQFF
TRBV2	TRBD1	TRBJ2-7	once	TGTGCCAGCAGTGAAGCCCCGGACAGGGTGCCCTACGAGCAGTACTTC	CASSEAPDRVPYEQYF
TRBV27	-	TRBJ2-7	once	TGTGCCAGCAGTTTATCGCGGTTATACGAGCAGTACTTC	CASSLSRLYEQYF
TRBV7-2	-	TRBJ2-3	-	TGTGCCAGCAGCTTAGAGCCGGGCACAGATACGCAGTATTTT	CASSLEPGTDTQYF
TRBV6-5	-	TRBJ1-1	-	TGTGCCAGCAGTATGAACAGGGCTGAAGCTTTCTTT	CASSMNRAEAFF
TRBV7-6	-	TRBJ2-2	-	TGTGCCAGCAGCTTAGGGGGGCGGGAGCTGTTTTTT	CASSLGGRELFF
TRBV19	-	TRBJ1-5	-	TGTGCCAGTAGTGCGGAAGTGGTGAACCAGCCCCAGCATTTT	CASSAEVVNQPQHF
TRBV29-1	-	TRBJ1-1	once	TGCAGCGCCCAAGCCGTTGAAGCTTTCTTT	CSAQAVEAFF
TRBV11-2	-	TRBJ1-2	-	TGTGCCAGCAACGCGGGGTATGGCTACACCTTC	CASNAGYGYTF
TRBV7-3	TRBD2	TRBJ2-5	-	TGTGCCAGCAGCTCGGGGACTAGCGGGGGGGCCCCGGGGACCCAGTACTTC	CASSSGTSGGAPGTQYF
TRBV5-6	TRBD1	TRBJ1-2	-	TGTGCCAGCAGCCTATTCTATCCCGGGACAGGGGGCGAAGTTGGTGGCTACACCTTC	CASSLFYPGTGGEVGGYTF
TRBV6-5	-	TRBJ2-1	-	TGTGCCAGCAGCGCAGGTTTTAATTCCTACAATGAGCAGTTCTTC	CASSAGFNSYNEQFF
TRBV27	TRBD1	TRBJ1-2	-	TGTGCCAGCAGTTTATCGGGCAGGGGGCTGCCCAGCTTC	CASSLSGRGLPSF
TRBV15	TRBD2	TRBJ2-7	-	TGTGCCACCAGCAGAGATCGGCTAGCGGGGGGGTACGAGCAGTACTTC	CATSRDRLAGGYEQYF
TRBV9	TRBD1	TRBJ2-5	-	TGTGCCAGCAGCGCGGGACAGCAGATCCGGGAGACCCAGTACTTC	CASSAGQQIRETQYF
TRBV27	TRBD1	TRBJ1-2	-	TGTGCCAGCAGTTTAGGGACAGCTAACTATGGCTACACCTTC	CASSLGTANYGYTF
TRBV1	-	TRBJ2-3	-	TGCACCAGCAGCCAAGATGGAAAGGAGGTTAATAATAAACAGTATTTT	CTSSQDGKEVNNKQYF
TRBV6-5	TRBD1	TRBJ1-5	-	TGTGCCAGCAGTTTCGGACAGGGACAGAGCAATCAGCCCCAGCATTTT	CASSFGQGQSNQPQHF
TRBV10-2	-	TRBJ2-7	-	TGCGCCAGCACCATGGCCGTCAGCTACGAGCAGTACTTC	CASTMAVSYEQYF
TRBV19	-	TRBJ1-1	-	TGTGCCAGTAGTATTGGGGGGGCTGAAGCTTTCTTT	CASSIGGAEAFF
TRBV19	-	TRBJ1-5	-	TGTGCCAGTAGTATCGGCAGGGATAATCAGCCCCAGCATTTT	CASSIGRDNQPQHF
TRBV18	-	TRBJ1-2	-	TGTGCCAGCTCACCACCGGAGACCTTC	CASSPPETF
TRBV13	-	TRBJ2-5	-	TGTGCCAGCAGCTTAGGGAGCCAAGGGGGCCAAGAGACCCAGTACTTC	CASSLGSQGGQETQYF
TRBV4-1	-	TRBJ1-5	-	TGCGCCAGCAGCCAGAGGGCGGGCAATCAGCCCCAGCATTTT	CASSQRAGNQPQHF
TRBV6-5	TRBD1	TRBJ1-6	-	TGTGCCAGCAGTTTTCAGGGGGCTTCACCCCTCCACTTT	CASSFQGASPLHF
TRBV7-9	TRBD2	TRBJ2-1	few	TGTGCCAGCAGCTCCGAACTAGCGGGGGGACTAGGTGAGCAGTTCTTC	CASSSELAGGLGEQFF
TRBV11-3	-	TRBJ1-6	-	TGTGCCAGCAGCTTATCGGGGGGGCCCAATTCACCCCTCCACTTT	CASSLSGGPNSPLHF
TRBV11-2	-	TRBJ1-4	once	TGTGCCAGCAGCTTAGGTGGGGCGAGGGAAAAACTGTTTTTT	CASSLGGAREKLFF
TRBV6-1	-	TRBJ1-2	-	TGTGCCAGCACCCCGCGGGGGAACTATGGCTACACCTTC	CASTPRGNYGYTF
TRBV4-1	-	TRBJ1-5	-	TGCGCCAGCAGCCAAGAATGGGGGCGCCGACAGCCCCAGCATTTT	CASSQEWGRRQPQHF
TRBV7-8	-	TRBJ1-2	-	TGTGCCAGCAGCCCGAGGGGGAGGGGTCCTCGATATGGCTACACCTTC	CASSPRGRGPRYGYTF
TRBV7-9	TRBD1	TRBJ1-1	-	TGTGCCAGCGGGGACAGGGCTTTACTGAACACTGAAGCTTTCTTT	CASGDRALLNTEAFF
TRBV9	TRBD2	TRBJ2-3	-	TGTGCCAGCAGCGCCCTAGCGGGGGGCCCCGGAGATACGCAGTATTTT	CASSALAGGPGDTQYF